The entry that follows covers one T cell receptor beta chain sequence. This entry comes from a study of cytomegalovirus exposure and HLA in healthy donors. Per germline, CDR1 MNHEY and CDR2 SMNVEV (reference sequence). This CDR3 is built from 13 residues. Between the trimmed V and J ends, which lost 3 bases and 7 bases, there was a span of 7 bases. PCR primers comprised 60 Vbeta and 13 Jbeta primers. The protocol was immunoSEQ multiplex PCR, while the TCRdb copy is restricted to in-frame clones and leaves out a portion. This repertoire shows some 140,000 clones, around 73% found once; its top ten account for about 1.2%.

This TCR was recovered from a woman in her thirties or forties in good health and CMV-seronegative. The sample taken for sequencing was PBMCs. J is TRBJ1-6 and V is TRBV27, with D possibly TRBD1 on 6 matching bases. In DNA, the CDR3 is TGTGCCAGCAGTTTGGGGGCAAATTCACCCCTCCACTTT. Translating gives CASSLGANSPLHF.